This T cell receptor (beta chain) derives from a study of T cells in Graves' hyperthyroidism and ophthalmopathy. Amplification targeted TCR beta CDR3 regions from RNA transcripts. In the first-round RT-PCR of the TCR CDR3, the HTBI primer set was used. TCRdb re-called the multiplex PCR reads through MiXCR, storing one row per CDR3 protein. The data contain around 240,000 distinct CDR3 sequences, roughly 15% of them singletons. Ten or more counts support this clonotype. Antigen unknown. Findings and caveats of the study: Classification by a 13 V-J model distinguished ophthalmopathy from stable hyperthyroidism. Appearing also in blood were most of the thyroid clonotypes expanded above 0.001.

Not enrolled were patients with uncontrolled infection, other autoimmune disease, pregnancy or lactation. This clonotype was sampled from a woman aged 18-30 years with Graves' ophthalmopathy. Input material: blood.

The CDR3 nucleotides read TGTGCCAGCAGTTTTGGACAGATTTTGAACACTGAAGCTTTCTTT. Translating it yields CASSFGQILNTEAFF. V usage is TRBV6-1 and J usage is TRBJ1-1; D is perhaps TRBD1 (6 bases). CDR1 and CDR2 from the germline V gene are MNHNS and SASEGT. V gave up 5 bases and J gave up 0 bases, with 13 bases separating them. The CDR3 length is 15 residues.